In its sample, the clone carrying this TCR beta chain was seen a few times. Its antigen is undetermined. These data originate in a study of beta chain features in type 1 diabetes. As for the study in general: Across the samples, approximately 110,000,000 sorted cells were examined in total. General study results and limits: Researchers reported that naive, central memory and Treg TCRB repertoires appeared more similar in patients than in healthy donors. All four CD4+ subsets from Type 1 diabetes patients carried moderately but significantly shorter TCRB CDR3s. There was a possibility that cDNA sequencing over-represented cells with high TCR expression.

Isolation of CD4+ naive, central memory, regulatory and stem cell-like memory cells was achieved by sorting via CD45RO/CCR7/CD25/CD127/CD95/CD27. Germline V gene data show CDR1 as DFQATT and CDR2 as SNEGSKA (reference sequence). Trimming removed 6 bases from V and 2 bases from J, with 4 bases in between. This CDR3 spans 11 amino acids. Investigators reverse transcribed all isolated RNA, so they sequenced expressed TCRB transcripts. The assay was immunoSEQ multiplex PCR, and TCRdb's table has in-frame clones only and misses some. The repertoire consists of 100,000 to 150,000 clones, with 17% occurring once and the leading ten covering approximately 2.5%.

Sequencing was done on a sample of central memory CD4+ T cells from blood. The sequence was collected from a man aged 18 to 29 with type 1 diabetes. The V and J genes are TRBV20-1 and TRBJ2-2; D call uncertain. The CDR3 coding sequence is TGCAGTGCCAGAAACACCGGGGAGCTGTTTTTT. Amino acids: CSARNTGELFF.